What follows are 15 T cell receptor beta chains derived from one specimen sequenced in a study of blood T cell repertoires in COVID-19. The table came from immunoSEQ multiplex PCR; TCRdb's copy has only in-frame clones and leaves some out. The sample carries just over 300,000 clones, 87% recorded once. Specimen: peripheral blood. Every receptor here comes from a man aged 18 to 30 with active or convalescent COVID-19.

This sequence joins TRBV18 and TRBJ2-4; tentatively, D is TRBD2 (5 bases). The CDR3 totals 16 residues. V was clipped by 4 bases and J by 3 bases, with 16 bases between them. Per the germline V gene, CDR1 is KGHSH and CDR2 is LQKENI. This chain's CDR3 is CASSQLVLEGKNIQYF. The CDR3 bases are TGTGCCAGCTCACAGTTGGTCCTCGAGGGCAAAAACATTCAGTACTTC.

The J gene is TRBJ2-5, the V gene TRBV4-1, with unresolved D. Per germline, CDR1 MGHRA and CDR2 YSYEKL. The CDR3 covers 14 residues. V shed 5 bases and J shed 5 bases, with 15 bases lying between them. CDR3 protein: CASSYNSARETQYF. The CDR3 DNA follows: TGCGCCAGCAGCTACAACTCGGCGAGGGAGACCCAGTACTTC.

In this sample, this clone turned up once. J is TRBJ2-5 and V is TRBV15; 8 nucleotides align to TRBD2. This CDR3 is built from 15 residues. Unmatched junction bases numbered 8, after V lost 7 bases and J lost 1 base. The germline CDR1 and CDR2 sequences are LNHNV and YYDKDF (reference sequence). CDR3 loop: CATTEGGGFQETQYF. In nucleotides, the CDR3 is TGTGCCACCACCGAAGGCGGGGGGTTCCAAGAGACCCAGTACTTC.

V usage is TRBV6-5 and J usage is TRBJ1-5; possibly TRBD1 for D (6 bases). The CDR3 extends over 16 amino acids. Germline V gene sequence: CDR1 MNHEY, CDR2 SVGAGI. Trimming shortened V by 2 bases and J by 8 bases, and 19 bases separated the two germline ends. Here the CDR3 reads CASSYPGTRGREPQHF. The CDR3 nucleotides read TGTGCCAGCAGTTACCCCGGGACACGCGGACGTGAGCCCCAGCATTTT.

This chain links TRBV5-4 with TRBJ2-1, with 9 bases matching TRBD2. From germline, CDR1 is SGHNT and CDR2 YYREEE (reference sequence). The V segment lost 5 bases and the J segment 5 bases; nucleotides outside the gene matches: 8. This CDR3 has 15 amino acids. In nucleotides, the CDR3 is TGTGCCAGCAGTCCCCTAGCGGGGACCAACAATGAGCAGTTCTTC. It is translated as CASSPLAGTNNEQFF.

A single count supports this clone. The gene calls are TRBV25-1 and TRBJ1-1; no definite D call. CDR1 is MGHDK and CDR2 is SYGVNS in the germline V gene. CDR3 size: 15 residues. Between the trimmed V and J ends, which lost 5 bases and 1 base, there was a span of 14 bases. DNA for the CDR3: TGTGCCAGCAGTCCCTCGGGTGTATGGAACACTGAAGCTTTCTTT. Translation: CASSPSGVWNTEAFF.

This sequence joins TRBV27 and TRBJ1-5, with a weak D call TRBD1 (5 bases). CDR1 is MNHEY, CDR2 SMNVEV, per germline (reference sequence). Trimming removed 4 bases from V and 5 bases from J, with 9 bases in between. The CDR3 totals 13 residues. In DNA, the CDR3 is TGTGCCAGCAGTTCGGACACAGATCAGCCCCAGCATTTT. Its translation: CASSSDTDQPQHF.

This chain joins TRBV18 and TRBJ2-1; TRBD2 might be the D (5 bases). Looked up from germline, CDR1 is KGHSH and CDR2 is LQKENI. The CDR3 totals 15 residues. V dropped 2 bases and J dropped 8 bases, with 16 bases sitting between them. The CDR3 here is CASSPGQAYSDEQFF. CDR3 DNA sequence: TGTGCCAGCTCACCAGGGCAGGCTTATAGCGATGAGCAGTTCTTC.

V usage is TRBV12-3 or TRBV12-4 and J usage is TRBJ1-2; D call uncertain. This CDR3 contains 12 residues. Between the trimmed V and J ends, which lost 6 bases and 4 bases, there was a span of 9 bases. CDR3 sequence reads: CASRRDAYGYTF. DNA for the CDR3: TGTGCCAGCAGGAGGGATGCCTATGGCTACACCTTC.

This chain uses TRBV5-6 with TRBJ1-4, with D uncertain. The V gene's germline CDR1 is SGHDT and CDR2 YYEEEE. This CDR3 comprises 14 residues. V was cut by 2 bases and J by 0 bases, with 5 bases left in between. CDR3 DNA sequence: TGTGCCAGCAGCTTTTATACAACTAATGAAAAACTGTTTTTT. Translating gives CASSFYTTNEKLFF.

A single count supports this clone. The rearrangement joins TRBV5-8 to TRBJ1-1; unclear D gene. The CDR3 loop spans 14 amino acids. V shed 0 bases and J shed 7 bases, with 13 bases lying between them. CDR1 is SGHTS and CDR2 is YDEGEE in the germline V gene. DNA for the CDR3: TGTGCCAGCAGCTTGGGGGGAGCGGCTCATGAAGCTTTCTTT. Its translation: CASSLGGAAHEAFF.

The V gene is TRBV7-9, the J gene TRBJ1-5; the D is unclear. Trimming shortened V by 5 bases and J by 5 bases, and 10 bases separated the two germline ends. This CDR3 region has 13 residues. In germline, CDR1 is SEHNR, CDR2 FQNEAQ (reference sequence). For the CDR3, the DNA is TGTGCCAGCAGCAAAAAGGGAGATCAGCCCCAGCATTTT. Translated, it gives CASSKKGDQPQHF.

The CDR3, as DNA: TGTGCCAGCAGTCGAGAGCTAAATGAGCAGTTCTTC. This gives the protein CASSRELNEQFF. V and J are TRBV9 and TRBJ2-1; unclear D gene. The germline V gene has CDR1 SGDLS and CDR2 YYNGEE. The CDR3 is 12 amino acids. The V and J ends lost 5 bases and 7 bases respectively, with 10 bases between them.

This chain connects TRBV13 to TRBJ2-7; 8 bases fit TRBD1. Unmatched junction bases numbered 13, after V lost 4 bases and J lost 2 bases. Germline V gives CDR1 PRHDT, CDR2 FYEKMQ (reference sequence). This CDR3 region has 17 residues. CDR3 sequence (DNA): TGTGCCAGCAGCTCCCGACAACGGACAGGGAACGCCTACGAGCAGTACTTC. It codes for CASSSRQRTGNAYEQYF.

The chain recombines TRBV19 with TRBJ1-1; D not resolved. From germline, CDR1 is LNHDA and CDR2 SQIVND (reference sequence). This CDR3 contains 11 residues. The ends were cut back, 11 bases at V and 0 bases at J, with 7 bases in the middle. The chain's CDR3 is CAARMNTEAFF. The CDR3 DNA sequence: TGTGCCGCGAGAATGAACACTGAAGCTTTCTTT.